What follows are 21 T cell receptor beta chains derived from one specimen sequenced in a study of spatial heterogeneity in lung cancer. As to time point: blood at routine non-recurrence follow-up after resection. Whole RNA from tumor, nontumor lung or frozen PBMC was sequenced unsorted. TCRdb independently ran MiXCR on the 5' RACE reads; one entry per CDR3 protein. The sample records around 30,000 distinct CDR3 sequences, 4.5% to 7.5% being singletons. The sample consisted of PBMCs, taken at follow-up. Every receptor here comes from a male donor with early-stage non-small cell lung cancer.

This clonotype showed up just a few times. CDR3 protein: CASSYPPGLAGGGAYNEQFF. The CDR3 DNA reads as TGTGCCAGCAGTTATCCTCCGGGACTAGCGGGAGGGGGGGCCTACAATGAGCAGTTCTTC. The chain combines TRBV6-2 or TRBV6-3 with TRBJ2-1, with 16 bases matching TRBD2. V trimming: 3 bases; J trimming: 2 bases; junction bases outside the gene matches: 10. The CDR3 covers 20 residues. CDR1 and CDR2 (germline): MNHEY, SVGEGT.

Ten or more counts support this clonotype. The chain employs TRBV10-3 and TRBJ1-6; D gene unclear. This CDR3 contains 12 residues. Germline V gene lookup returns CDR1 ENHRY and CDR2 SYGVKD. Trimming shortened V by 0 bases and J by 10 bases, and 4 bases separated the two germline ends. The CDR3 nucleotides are TGTGCCATCAGTGAGTCAGCCTCACCCCTCCACTTT. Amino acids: CAISESASPLHF.

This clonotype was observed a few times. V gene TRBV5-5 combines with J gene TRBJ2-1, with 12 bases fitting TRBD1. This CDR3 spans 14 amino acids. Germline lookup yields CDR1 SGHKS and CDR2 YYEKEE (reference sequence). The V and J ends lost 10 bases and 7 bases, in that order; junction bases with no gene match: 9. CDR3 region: CAGGTGGARNEQFF. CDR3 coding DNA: TGTGCCGGGGGGACAGGGGGCGCGAGAAATGAGCAGTTCTTC.

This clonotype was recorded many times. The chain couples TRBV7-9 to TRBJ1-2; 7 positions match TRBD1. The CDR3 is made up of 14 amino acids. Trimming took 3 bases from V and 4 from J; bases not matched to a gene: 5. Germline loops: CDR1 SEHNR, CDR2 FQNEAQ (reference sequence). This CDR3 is CASSLTGIIYGYTF. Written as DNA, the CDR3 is TGTGCCAGCAGCTTGACAGGGATTATCTATGGCTACACCTTC.

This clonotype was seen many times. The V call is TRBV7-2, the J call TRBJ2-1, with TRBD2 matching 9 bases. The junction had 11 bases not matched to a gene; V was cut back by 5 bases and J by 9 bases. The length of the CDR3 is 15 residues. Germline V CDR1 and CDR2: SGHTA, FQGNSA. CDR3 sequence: CASSPEGSGRTEQFF. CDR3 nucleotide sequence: TGTGCCAGCAGCCCCGAGGGTAGCGGGAGAACTGAGCAGTTCTTC.

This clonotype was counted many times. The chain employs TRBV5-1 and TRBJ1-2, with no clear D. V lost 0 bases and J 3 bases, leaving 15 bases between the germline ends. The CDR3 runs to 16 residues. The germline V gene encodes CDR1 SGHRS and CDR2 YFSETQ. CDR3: CASSLGGGQADYGYTF. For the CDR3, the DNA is TGCGCCAGCAGCTTGGGAGGAGGTCAGGCCGACTATGGCTACACCTTC. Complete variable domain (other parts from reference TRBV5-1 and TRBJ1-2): KAGVTQTPRYLIKTRGQQVTLSCSPISGHRSVSWYQQTPGQGLQFLFEYFSETQRNKGNFPGRFSGRQFSNSRSEMNVSTLELGDSALYLCASSLGGGQADYGYTFGSGTRLTVV.

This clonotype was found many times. CDR3 in amino acids: CASSFGRGYREGYTF. The DNA for the CDR3 is TGTGCCAGCAGCTTTGGACGGGGGTATCGGGAAGGCTACACCTTC. This chain links TRBV7-6 with TRBJ1-2; D is perhaps TRBD1 (5 bases). Germline lookup yields CDR1 SGHVS and CDR2 FNYEAQ. The CDR3 has 15 residues. Trimming removed 3 bases at V and 8 bases at J, with 19 bases between. Full variable domain (remainder filled in from reference TRBV7-6 and TRBJ1-2): GAGVSQSPRYKVTKRGQDVALRCDPISGHVSLYWYRQALGQGPEFLTYFNYEAQQDKSGLPNDRFSAERPEGSISTLTIQRTEQRDSAMYRCASSFGRGYREGYTFGSGTRLTVV.

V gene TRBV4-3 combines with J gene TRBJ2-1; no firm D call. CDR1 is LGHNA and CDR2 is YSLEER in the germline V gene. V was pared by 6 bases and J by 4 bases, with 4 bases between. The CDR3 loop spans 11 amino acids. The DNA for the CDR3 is TGCGCCAGCAGATTGTACAATGAGCAGTTCTTC. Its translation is CASRLYNEQFF.

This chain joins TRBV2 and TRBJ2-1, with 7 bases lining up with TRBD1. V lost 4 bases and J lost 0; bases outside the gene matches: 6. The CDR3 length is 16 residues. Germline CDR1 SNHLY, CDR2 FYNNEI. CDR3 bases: TGTGCCAGCAGTGCCCGACAGGGAAACTCCTACAATGAGCAGTTCTTC. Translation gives CASSARQGNSYNEQFF.

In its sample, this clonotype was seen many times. CDR3 sequence (DNA): TGTGCCAGCAGCTATAGCGGGGGTACAGATACGCAGTATTTT. Translated: CASSYSGGTDTQYF. V gene TRBV6-4 combines with J gene TRBJ2-3; 9 bases map to TRBD2. In germline, CDR1 is MRHNA, CDR2 SNTAGT. The V and J ends lost 6 bases and 3 bases, in that order; junction bases with no gene match: 4. The CDR3 is 14 amino acids.

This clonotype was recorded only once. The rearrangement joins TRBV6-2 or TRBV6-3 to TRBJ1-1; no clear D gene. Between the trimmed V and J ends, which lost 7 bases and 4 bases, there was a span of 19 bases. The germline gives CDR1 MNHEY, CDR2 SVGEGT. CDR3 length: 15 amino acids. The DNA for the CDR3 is TGTGCCAGCACCCCGTGGTACAGTGGAAGCACTGAAGCTTTCTTT. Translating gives CASTPWYSGSTEAFF.

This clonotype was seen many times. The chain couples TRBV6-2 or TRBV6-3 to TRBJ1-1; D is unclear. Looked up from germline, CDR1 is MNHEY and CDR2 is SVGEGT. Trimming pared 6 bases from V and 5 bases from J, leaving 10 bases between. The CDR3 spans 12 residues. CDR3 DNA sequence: TGTGCCAGCAGCCGGTTAGGTACTGAAGCTTTCTTT. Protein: CASSRLGTEAFF.

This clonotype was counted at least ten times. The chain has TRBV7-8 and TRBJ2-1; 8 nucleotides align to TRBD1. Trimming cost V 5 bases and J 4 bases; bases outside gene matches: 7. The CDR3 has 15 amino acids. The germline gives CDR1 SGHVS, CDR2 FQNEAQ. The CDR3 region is CASSPRDRTYNEQFF. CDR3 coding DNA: TGTGCCAGCAGCCCCCGGGACAGGACGTACAATGAGCAGTTCTTC.

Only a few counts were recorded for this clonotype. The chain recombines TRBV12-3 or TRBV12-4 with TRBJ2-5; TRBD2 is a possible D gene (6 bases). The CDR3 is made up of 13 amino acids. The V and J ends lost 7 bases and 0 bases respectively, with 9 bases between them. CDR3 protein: CASNRGNQETQYF. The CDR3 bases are TGTGCCAGCAACCGGGGGAACCAAGAGACCCAGTACTTC.

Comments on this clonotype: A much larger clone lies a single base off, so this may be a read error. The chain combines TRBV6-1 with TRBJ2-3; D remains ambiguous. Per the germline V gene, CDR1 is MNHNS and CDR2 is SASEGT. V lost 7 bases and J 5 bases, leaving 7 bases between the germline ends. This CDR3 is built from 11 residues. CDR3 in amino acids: CASMRKDTQYF. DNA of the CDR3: TGTGCCAGCATGAGGAAAGATACGCAGTATTTT.

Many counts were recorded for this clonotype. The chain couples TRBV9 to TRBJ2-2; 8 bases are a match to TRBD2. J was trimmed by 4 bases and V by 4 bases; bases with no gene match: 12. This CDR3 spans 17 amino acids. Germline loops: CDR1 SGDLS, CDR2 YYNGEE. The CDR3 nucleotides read TGTGCCAGCAGCCCTCCCTTCGGACTAGCAGGCACCGGGGAGCTGTTTTTT. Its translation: CASSPPFGLAGTGELFF.

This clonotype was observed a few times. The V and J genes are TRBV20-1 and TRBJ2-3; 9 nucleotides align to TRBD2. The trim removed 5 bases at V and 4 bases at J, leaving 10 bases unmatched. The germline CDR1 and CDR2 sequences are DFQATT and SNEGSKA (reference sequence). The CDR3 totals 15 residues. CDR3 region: CSAGPASGTADTQYF. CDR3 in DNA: TGCAGTGCTGGACCGGCTAGCGGGACGGCAGATACGCAGTATTTT.

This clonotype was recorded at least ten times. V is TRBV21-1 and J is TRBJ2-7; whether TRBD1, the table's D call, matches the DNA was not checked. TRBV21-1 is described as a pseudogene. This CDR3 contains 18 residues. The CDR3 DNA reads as TGTGCCAGCAGCAAAGCCTTTAACAGGGACAATCCCTCCTACGAGCAGTACGTC. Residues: CASSKAFNRDNPSYEQYV.

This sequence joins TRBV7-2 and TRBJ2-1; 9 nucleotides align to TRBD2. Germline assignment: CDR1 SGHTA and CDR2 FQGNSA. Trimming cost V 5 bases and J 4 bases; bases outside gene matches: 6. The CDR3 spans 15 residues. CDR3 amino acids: CASSPDLAGYNEQFF. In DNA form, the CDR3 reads TGTGCCAGCAGCCCTGATCTAGCGGGGTACAATGAGCAGTTCTTC. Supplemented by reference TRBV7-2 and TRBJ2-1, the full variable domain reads GAGVSQSPSNKVTEKGKDVELRCDPISGHTALYWYRQSLGQGLEFLIYFQGNSAPDKSGLPSDRFSAERTGGSVSTLTIQRTQQEDSAVYLCASSPDLAGYNEQFFGPGTRLTVL.

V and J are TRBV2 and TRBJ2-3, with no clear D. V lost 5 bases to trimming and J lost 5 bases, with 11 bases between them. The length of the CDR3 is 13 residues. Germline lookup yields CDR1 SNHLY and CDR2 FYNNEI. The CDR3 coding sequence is TGTGCCAGCAGTCGGGTTCGGGTAGATACGCAGTATTTT. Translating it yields CASSRVRVDTQYF.

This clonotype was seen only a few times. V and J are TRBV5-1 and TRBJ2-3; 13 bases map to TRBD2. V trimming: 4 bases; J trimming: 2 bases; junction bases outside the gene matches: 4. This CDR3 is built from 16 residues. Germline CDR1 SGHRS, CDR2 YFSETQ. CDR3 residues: CASSLGLAGDTDTQYF. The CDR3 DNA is TGCGCCAGCAGCCTCGGACTAGCGGGAGACACAGATACGCAGTATTTT.